These 6 T cell receptor beta chains were all obtained from the same sample, sequenced in a study of T cell responses to AZD1222 COVID-19 vaccine. Data came from immunoSEQ multiplex PCR; TCRdb stores just in-frame clones and leaves some out. The sample has tens of thousands of clones, over 75% seen once. Specimen: peripheral blood, collected on day 0 of AZD1222 vaccination. The receptors derive from an adult in good health.

The chain uses TRBV7-8 and TRBJ2-7; a weak D match, TRBD1 (5 bases). Per germline, CDR1 SGHVS and CDR2 FQNEAQ. The CDR3 runs to 10 residues. Trimming left V 10 bases short and J 6 bases short, with 10 bases between. CDR3 amino acids: CATQGGEQYF. DNA of the CDR3: TGTGCCACCCAGGGTGGCGAGCAGTACTTC.

The chain links TRBV7-9 to TRBJ2-3, with D perhaps given as TRBD1 or TRBD2 (5 bases each). The V gene lost 4 bases and the J gene lost 9 bases, with 11 bases spanning the gap. The CDR3 is 12 amino acids. Per germline, CDR1 SEHNR and CDR2 FQNEAQ (reference sequence). The CDR3 loop reads CASSSTGTTQYF. As DNA, the CDR3 is TGTGCCAGCAGCTCCACCGGGACGACGCAGTATTTT.

This clone is a singleton in its sample. The J gene is TRBJ1-1, the V gene TRBV5-1; 8 bases are a match to TRBD1. V trimming: 4 bases; J trimming: 7 bases; junction bases outside the gene matches: 6. CDR3 length equals 13 residues. Germline CDR1 is SGHRS and CDR2 is YFSETQ. The CDR3 nucleotides are TGCGCCAGCAGCACAAACGGACAGGGTGAAGCTTTCTTT. Translated, it gives CASSTNGQGEAFF. Variable domain in full (rest from reference TRBV5-1 and TRBJ1-1): KAGVTQTPRYLIKTRGQQVTLSCSPISGHRSVSWYQQTPGQGLQFLFEYFSETQRNKGNFPGRFSGRQFSNSRSEMNVSTLELGDSALYLCASSTNGQGEAFFGQGTRLTVV.

J is TRBJ2-3 and V is TRBV7-2, with 10 bases fitting TRBD2. The CDR3 covers 14 residues. V lost 8 bases to trimming and J lost 1 base; unmatched junction nucleotides: 3. Per the germline V gene, CDR1 is SGHTA and CDR2 is FQGNSA. CDR3 region: CASQGLARTDTQYF. In DNA, the CDR3 is TGTGCCAGCCAGGGACTAGCGCGCACAGATACGCAGTATTTT. Complete variable domain (other parts from reference TRBV7-2 and TRBJ2-3): GAGVSQSPSNKVTEKGKDVELRCDPISGHTALYWYRQSLGQGLEFLIYFQGNSAPDKSGLPSDRFSAERTGGSVSTLTIQRTQQEDSAVYLCASQGLARTDTQYFGPGTRLTVL.

The V call is TRBV7-9, the J call TRBJ1-5, with TRBD1 matching over 8 bases. Per the germline V gene, CDR1 is SEHNR and CDR2 is FQNEAQ (reference sequence). CDR3 length: 14 residues. V was pared by 5 bases and J by 6 bases, with 6 bases of the junction left unmatched. For the CDR3, the DNA is TGTGCCAGCAGCCAGGGGGCGGTTAGTCAGCCCCAGCATTTT. Translated, it gives CASSQGAVSQPQHF.

The rearrangement joins TRBV6-5 to TRBJ1-1, with no clear D. Germline loops: CDR1 MNHEY, CDR2 SVGAGI. The CDR3 extends over 14 amino acids. V was cut by 6 bases and J by 0 bases, with 11 bases left in between. The CDR3 loop is CASRDRGMNTEAFF. CDR3 DNA: TGTGCCAGCAGGGACCGGGGTATGAACACTGAAGCTTTCTTT.